These T cell receptor beta chains were read from a single sample in a study of Ad26.COV2.S vaccination and SARS-CoV-2 variants. The table came from immunoSEQ multiplex PCR; TCRdb's copy has only in-frame clones and leaves some out. Of more than 150,000 clones in the sample, approximately 88% are singletons; the top ten hold 5.9%. Sequencing used peripheral blood, obtained after recovery from COVID-19. These receptors came from a human donor who had recovered from COVID-19. Both conserved end residues are part of each CDR3. The D gene is left open where the match is weak. Expanded clones are given a class, and other clones once, few, many or no size at all.

. | . | TRBJ2-3 | TRBV5-6 | CASSPRVRSADTQYF | TGTGCCAGCAGCCCCCGGGTTAGAAGCGCAGATACGCAGTATTTT
TRBD1 | once | TRBJ2-4 | TRBV15 | CATRGETGDRYF | TGTGCCACCAGGGGAGAGACAGGGGATCGGTACTTC
. | . | TRBJ2-7 | TRBV14 | CASSQVGEPYEQYF | TGTGCCAGCAGCCAAGTCGGCGAGCCCTACGAGCAGTACTTC
TRBD1 | . | TRBJ2-7 | TRBV19 | CASSTPGDRVSEQYF | TGTGCCAGTAGTACCCCCGGGGACAGGGTCAGCGAGCAGTACTTC
. | . | TRBJ1-2 | TRBV7-9 | CASSLGDGFYGYTF | TGTGCCAGCAGCTTAGGCGATGGGTTTTATGGCTACACCTTC
. | . | TRBJ2-7 | TRBV6-2/TRBV6-3 | CASSTGTADSYEQYF | TGTGCCAGCAGCACCGGGACGGCCGACTCCTACGAGCAGTACTTC
. | . | TRBJ1-6 | TRBV3-1/TRBV3-2 | CASKLIGDQGSPLHF | TGTGCCAGCAAACTGATCGGGGATCAGGGCTCACCCCTCCACTTT
. | . | TRBJ1-5 | TRBV7-8 | CASSPITYSNQPQHF | TGTGCCAGCAGCCCAATTACATATAGCAATCAGCCCCAGCATTTT
. | . | TRBJ2-2 | TRBV7-6 | CASSLVGEGELFF | TGTGCCAGCAGCTTAGTGGGGGAAGGGGAGCTGTTTTTT
. | . | TRBJ2-7 | TRBV20-1 | CSARLFDEQYF | TGCAGTGCTAGATTGTTCGACGAGCAGTACTTC
TRBD2 | . | TRBJ2-3 | TRBV5-5 | CASSLVAGGTKTDTQYF | TGTGCCAGCAGCTTAGTGGCGGGGGGGACCAAAACAGATACGCAGTATTTT
TRBD2 | . | TRBJ2-4 | TRBV11-1 | CASSCYWRGDIQYF | TGTGCCAGCAGCTGCTATTGGCGGGGGGACATTCAGTACTTC
. | . | TRBJ1-1 | TRBV6-5 | CASSRRDTEAFF | TGTGCCAGCAGTCGCCGGGACACTGAAGCTTTCTTT
TRBD1 | . | TRBJ2-7 | TRBV7-2 | CASSLSGTGVDEQYF | TGTGCCAGCAGCCTATCCGGGACAGGGGTTGACGAGCAGTACTTC
. | . | TRBJ2-7 | TRBV27 | CASSLTGGQGASYEQYF | TGTGCCAGCAGTTTAACCGGGGGGCAGGGGGCGTCCTACGAGCAGTACTTC
. | . | TRBJ2-7 | TRBV3-1/TRBV3-2 | CASSPNSYEQYF | TGTGCCAGCAGCCCCAACTCCTACGAGCAGTACTTC
. | . | TRBJ2-2 | TRBV19 | CASSYRERGPYAGELFF | TGTGCCAGTAGTTACAGGGAACGGGGACCATACGCCGGGGAGCTGTTTTTT
. | . | TRBJ1-2 | TRBV3-1/TRBV3-2 | CASSHGQGYTF | TGTGCCAGCAGCCATGGTCAGGGGTACACCTTC
TRBD1 | once | TRBJ2-7 | TRBV5-1 | CASSRGQAYEQYF | TGCGCCAGCAGCCGTGGACAGGCCTACGAGCAGTACTTC
. | . | TRBJ2-3 | TRBV18 | CASSPARQGPDTQYF | TGTGCCAGCTCACCAGCGAGGCAAGGGCCAGATACGCAGTATTTT
TRBD2 | . | TRBJ2-5 | TRBV28 | CASSLTGGTETQYF | TGTGCCAGCAGTTTGACGGGGGGAACGGAGACCCAGTACTTC
TRBD2 | . | TRBJ2-5 | TRBV28 | CASSLRTSEETQYF | TGTGCCAGCAGTTTGAGGACTAGCGAGGAGACCCAGTACTTC
TRBD2 | . | TRBJ2-4 | TRBV7-6 | CASTLSPVAGWDKNIQYF | TGTGCCAGCACCCTAAGCCCGGTAGCGGGATGGGACAAAAACATTCAGTACTTC
. | once | TRBJ2-1 | TRBV5-8 | CASSPRGSSYNEQFF | TGTGCCAGCAGCCCCAGGGGCAGCTCCTACAATGAGCAGTTCTTC
TRBD2 | . | TRBJ2-3 | TRBV7-6 | CASSLKAGGLGDTQYF | TGTGCCAGCAGTCTCAAAGCGGGAGGGCTCGGAGATACGCAGTATTTT
. | . | TRBJ1-2 | TRBV7-8 | CASSLTGTGGYTF | TGTGCCAGCAGCTTAACCGGGACGGGAGGCTACACCTTC
. | . | TRBJ2-5 | TRBV5-5 | CASSLGFQETQYF | TGTGCCAGCAGTTTGGGGTTTCAAGAGACCCAGTACTTC
. | few | TRBJ1-1 | TRBV2 | CASSGWRIMNTEAFF | TGTGCCAGCAGTGGATGGAGAATAATGAACACTGAAGCTTTCTTT
TRBD2 | once | TRBJ2-3 | TRBV5-1 | CASSLEVAGLTTDTQYF | TGCGCCAGCAGCTTGGAGGTAGCGGGACTTACCACAGATACGCAGTATTTT
. | . | TRBJ1-1 | TRBV4-1 | CASSHPQGLNTEAFF | TGCGCCAGCAGCCATCCCCAGGGGTTGAACACTGAAGCTTTCTTT
. | . | TRBJ2-3 | TRBV7-6 | CASSLVPSGSTDTQYF | TGTGCCAGCAGCTTAGTGCCCTCTGGAAGCACAGATACGCAGTATTTT